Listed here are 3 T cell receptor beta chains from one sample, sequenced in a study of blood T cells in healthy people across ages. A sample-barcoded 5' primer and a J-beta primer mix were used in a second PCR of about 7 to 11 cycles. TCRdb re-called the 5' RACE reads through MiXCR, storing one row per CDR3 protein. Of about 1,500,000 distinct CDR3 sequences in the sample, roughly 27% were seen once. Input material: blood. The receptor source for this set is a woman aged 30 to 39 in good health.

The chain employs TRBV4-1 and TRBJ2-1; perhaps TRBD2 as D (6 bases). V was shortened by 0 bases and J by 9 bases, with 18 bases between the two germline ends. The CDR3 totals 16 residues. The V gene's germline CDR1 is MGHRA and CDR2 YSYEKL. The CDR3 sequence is CASSQDGLSSLREQFF. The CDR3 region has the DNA TGCGCCAGCAGCCAAGACGGACTATCGTCTCTTCGTGAGCAGTTCTTC.

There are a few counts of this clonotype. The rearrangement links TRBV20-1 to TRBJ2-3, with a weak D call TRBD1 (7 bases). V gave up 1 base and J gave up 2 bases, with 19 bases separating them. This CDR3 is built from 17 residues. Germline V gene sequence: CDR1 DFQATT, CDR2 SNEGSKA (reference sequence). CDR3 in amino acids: CSARAPRQGGYTDTQYF. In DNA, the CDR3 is TGCAGTGCTAGAGCTCCCCGACAGGGAGGATACACAGATACGCAGTATTTT.

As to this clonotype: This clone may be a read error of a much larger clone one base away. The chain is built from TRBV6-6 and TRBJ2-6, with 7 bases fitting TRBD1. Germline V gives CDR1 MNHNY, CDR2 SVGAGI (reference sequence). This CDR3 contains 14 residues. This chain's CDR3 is CTSRDSSGANVLTF. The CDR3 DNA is TGTACCAGCAGGGACAGCTCTGGGGCCAACGTCCTGACTTTC.